A selection of T cell receptor beta chains follows, all from one sample in a study of T cells in tumors after PD-1 blockade. Using immunoSEQ multiplex PCR, the repertoire was profiled, and TCRdb retains in-frame clones only, with some absent. The repertoire holds roughly 19,000 clones, approximately 81% seen once, with less than 30% in the top ten. The sample consisted of PBMCs, taken after anti-PD-1 therapy. Receptor source: a human donor with advanced basal cell or squamous cell carcinoma (not recorded which). Both conserved end residues are part of each CDR3. D genes are given only for firm matches. For some rows the clone size is stated as once, few or many, or as a class when expanded; others skip it.

NA	TRBV19	TRBJ1-5	few	15	TGTGCCAGTAGTATCTCGGGGGCCGGCAATCAGCCCCAGCATTTT	CASSISGAGNQPQHF
TRBD1	TRBV5-1	TRBJ1-2	NA	13	TGCGCCAGCAGCGTGACAGGGTATGAAGGCTACACCTTC	CASSVTGYEGYTF
NA	TRBV2	TRBJ1-3	NA	13	TGTGCCAGCTGGAGCAGGGCTGGAAACACCATATATTTT	CASWSRAGNTIYF
TRBD1	TRBV10-3	TRBJ2-5	NA	15	TGTGCCATCGGGGTTCGGGGACAGGGCGCGGAGACCCAGTACTTC	CAIGVRGQGAETQYF
TRBD2	TRBV9	TRBJ2-7	once	15	TGTGCCAGCAGCGTAGGAATTAGCGGGGGCGCATCCCCGTACTTC	CASSVGISGGASPYF
TRBD2	TRBV7-9	TRBJ2-1	NA	15	TGTGCCAGCAGCTTATTTGCGGGGGGCTACAATGAGCAGTTCTTC	CASSLFAGGYNEQFF
TRBD2	TRBV18	TRBJ2-7	NA	15	TGTGCCAGCTCACCGAGCACTAGCGGGAGGTACGAGCAGTACTTC	CASSPSTSGRYEQYF
TRBD1	TRBV7-9	TRBJ1-3	NA	15	TGTGCCAGCAGCTCCCCGGACAGGGCTGGAAACACCATATATTTT	CASSSPDRAGNTIYF
NA	TRBV6-5	TRBJ1-6	NA	14	TGTGCCAGCAGCGTTCAGGGTGGTAATTCACCCCTCCACTTT	CASSVQGGNSPLHF
TRBD1	TRBV15	TRBJ1-4	NA	18	TGTGCCACCAGCAGAGATTCCGCCTGGGACAGGGGGCAAGGAAAACTGTTTTTT	CATSRDSAWDRGQGKLFF
NA	TRBV10-1	TRBJ1-4	NA	13	TGCGCCAGCAGTGACAGCCCGAATGAAAAACTGTTTTTT	CASSDSPNEKLFF
NA	TRBV10-3	TRBJ2-7	NA	16	TGTGCCATCAGTAAGGAGGGGATGGACAGCTCCTACGAGCAGTACTTC	CAISKEGMDSSYEQYF
NA	TRBV7-9	TRBJ2-5	NA	14	TGTGCCAGCAGCTCCCCGACCTACCAAGAGACCCAGTACTTC	CASSSPTYQETQYF
NA	TRBV21-1	TRBJ2-1	few	11	TGTGCCAGCAGCAAAGGGAATGAGCAGTTCTTC	CASSKGNEQFF
NA	TRBV2	TRBJ2-1	once	12	TGTGCCAGCAGTGCCACTAACAATGAGCAGTTCTTC	CASSATNNEQFF
TRBD1	TRBV6-5	TRBJ1-1	NA	14	TGTGCCAGCAGATTGAGACAGGGAAACACTGAAGCTTTCTTT	CASRLRQGNTEAFF
TRBD1	TRBV24-1	TRBJ2-7	NA	15	TGTGCCACCAGTGCGGGTACAGGGGGCGCACACGAGCAGTACTTC	CATSAGTGGAHEQYF
TRBD1	TRBV6-5	TRBJ1-2	NA	13	TGTGCCAGCAAGGACAGGGGTTGGGGAGGCCCAATCTTC	CASKDRGWGGPIF
TRBD2	TRBV27	TRBJ2-1	once	17	TGTGCCAGCAGTCCCTTGTCCCTAGCGGGAGTCTACAATGAGCAGTTCTTC	CASSPLSLAGVYNEQFF
NA	TRBV19	TRBJ2-2	NA	14	TGTGCCAGTAGACCGGGGGTTGGGGTCGGGGAGCTGTTTTTT	CASRPGVGVGELFF
TRBD1	TRBV19	TRBJ2-2	NA	15	TGTGCCAGTAGTGACCGGGACAGTAACACCGGGGAGCTGTTTTTT	CASSDRDSNTGELFF
TRBD2	TRBV19	TRBJ2-7	NA	13	TGTGCCACCGGGCGGGGGGCGCACTACGAGCAGTACTTC	CATGRGAHYEQYF
NA	TRBV16	TRBJ2-5	NA	14	TGTGCCAGCAGCCAATTCGCTAACCAAGAGACCCAGTACTTC	CASSQFANQETQYF
TRBD2	TRBV6-2/TRBV6-3	TRBJ2-2	NA	17	TGTGCCAGCAGACCTCAGTCCCTAGCGGGAGGGGCCGGGGAGCTGTTTTTT	CASRPQSLAGGAGELFF
NA	TRBV7-6	TRBJ1-5	NA	13	TGTGCCAGCAGCCGGGCCATGGATACATCCCAGCATTTT	CASSRAMDTSQHF
NA	TRBV2	TRBJ1-4	NA	14	TGTGCCAGTAAGGACCGTAGTACTAATGAAAAACTGTTTTTT	CASKDRSTNEKLFF
NA	TRBV6-5	TRBJ2-3	NA	14	TGTGCCAGCAGTTATGGGCAGGGGAAGGATACGCAGTATTTT	CASSYGQGKDTQYF
TRBD1	TRBV29-1	TRBJ1-2	once	13	TGCAGTTCGGGACAGGGGGCCAACTATGGCTACACCTTC	CSSGQGANYGYTF
NA	TRBV5-4	TRBJ1-1	NA	12	TGTGCCAGCAGCTGGGGAGAGACTGAAGCTTTCTTT	CASSWGETEAFF
TRBD1	TRBV6-5	TRBJ1-5	NA	15	TGTGCCAGCATGCAGGGACAGGGGGTAGGTCAGCCCCAGCATTTT	CASMQGQGVGQPQHF
TRBD2	TRBV28	TRBJ2-1	NA	17	TGTGCCAGCAGAGCTGCTAGCGGGAGCATCTCCTACAATGAGCAGTTCTTC	CASRAASGSISYNEQFF
NA	TRBV7-9	TRBJ2-3	NA	17	TGTGCCAGCAGGTCAGCCAGGGACACATCTAGCACAGATACGCAGTATTTT	CASRSARDTSSTDTQYF
TRBD1	TRBV5-1	TRBJ1-2	NA	14	TGCGCCAGCAGCTTAAACAGGGGGGATAATGGCTACACCTTC	CASSLNRGDNGYTF
NA	TRBV6-6	TRBJ1-3	medium-sized	17	TGTGCCAGCAGTCCCTGGCGGGACCCAATCTCTGGAAACACCATATATTTT	CASSPWRDPISGNTIYF
NA	TRBV20-1	TRBJ1-1	NA	15	TGCAGTGCTAGTAGGCAGGGTTTAATGAACACTGAAGCTTTCTTT	CSASRQGLMNTEAFF
TRBD1	TRBV28	TRBJ2-5	NA	14	TGTGCCAGCAGTTCCCTAGGGGGCGTAGAGACCCAGTACTTC	CASSSLGGVETQYF
NA	TRBV11-3	TRBJ1-4	NA	12	TGTGCCAGCAGCCCCCAGAATGAAAAACTGTTTTTT	CASSPQNEKLFF
NA	TRBV5-4	TRBJ2-5	once	12	TGTGCCAGCAGCTCAGTAGGAGAGACCCAGTACTTC	CASSSVGETQYF
TRBD1	TRBV5-1	TRBJ2-2	NA	16	TGCGCCAGCAGCTTGGGGGGGACAGGACACACCGGGGAGCTGTTTTTT	CASSLGGTGHTGELFF
NA	TRBV2	TRBJ2-3	NA	13	TGTGCCAGCCGGAGGGGGGAGACAGATACGCAGTATTTT	CASRRGETDTQYF
NA	TRBV5-1	TRBJ2-4	few	14	TGCGCCAGCAGCTTCGACTCCCCCCCGGTCATTCAGTACTTC	CASSFDSPPVIQYF
TRBD2	TRBV29-1	TRBJ2-1	NA	14	TGCAGCGTTCAGCGGGAGAGCTCCTACAATGAGCAGTTCTTC	CSVQRESSYNEQFF
NA	TRBV5-1	TRBJ2-7	NA	13	TGCGCCAGCAGCTTGGAAGCAGGGACGGAGCAGTACTTC	CASSLEAGTEQYF
TRBD2	TRBV5-1	TRBJ2-4	NA	14	TGCGCCAGCAGCATAGCGGGAGAGGGAAACATTCAGTACTTC	CASSIAGEGNIQYF
TRBD1	TRBV28	TRBJ1-2	NA	14	TGTGCCAGCAGTTTGGACAGGGGTCGGGATGGCTACACCTTC	CASSLDRGRDGYTF
TRBD1	TRBV4-1	TRBJ1-1	NA	16	TGCGCCAGCAGCCTTTGGACAGGGGGCCGGGGAACTGAAGCTTTCTTT	CASSLWTGGRGTEAFF
TRBD1	TRBV15	TRBJ2-5	few	16	TGTGCCACCAGCGTTAACGGACAGGCTAGCCAAGAGACCCAGTACTTC	CATSVNGQASQETQYF
TRBD1	TRBV5-1	TRBJ2-1	NA	16	TGCGCCAGCAGCTCCAGACAGGGGGACATCTACAATGAGCAGTTCTTC	CASSSRQGDIYNEQFF
NA	TRBV18	TRBJ1-4	NA	15	TGTGCCAGCTCACCACGCACAGATCATAATGAAAAACTGTTTTTT	CASSPRTDHNEKLFF
TRBD2	TRBV28	TRBJ2-1	NA	15	TGTGCCAGCAGGGCCAGAGCGGGACTAGCGGAAGAGCAGTTCTTC	CASRARAGLAEEQFF
NA	TRBV6-1	TRBJ1-3	NA	17	TGTGCCAGCAGTGAGCGTCGGGGAGGGCCCTCTGGAAACACCATATATTTT	CASSERRGGPSGNTIYF
TRBD1	TRBV28	TRBJ2-7	NA	18	TGTGCCAGCAGTTTCCACGCGGGACAGGATACAGGATCCTACGAGCAGTACTTC	CASSFHAGQDTGSYEQYF
NA	TRBV27	TRBJ1-1	NA	14	TGTGCCAGCAGTCCCCAAGGGGGGCGCACTGAAGCTTTCTTT	CASSPQGGRTEAFF
NA	TRBV28	TRBJ1-2	NA	14	TGTGCCAGCAGTTTGGTATTGCAGGGAGGCGGCTACACCTTC	CASSLVLQGGGYTF
NA	TRBV24-1	TRBJ2-1	NA	16	TGTGCCACCAGTGACGGACGCGGACGCTTAAGGGATGAGCAGTTCTTC	CATSDGRGRLRDEQFF
NA	TRBV9	TRBJ2-3	NA	12	TGTGCCAGCGGGGGACATAGGGATACGCAGTATTTT	CASGGHRDTQYF
TRBD1	TRBV19	TRBJ1-4	NA	15	TGTGCCAGTAGTTCGGCCGGGACAGGGAATGAAAAACTGTTTTTT	CASSSAGTGNEKLFF